One and the same sample provided the 24 T cell receptor beta chains below, sequenced in a study of T cell responses to AZD1222 COVID-19 vaccine. Sequencing was performed with immunoSEQ multiplex PCR; in TCRdb, only in-frame clones are kept and a portion is missing. Seen here are 95,000 to 120,000 clones, around 83% observed once, and the top ten hold approximately 3.3%. The sequencing used peripheral blood, collected on day 0 of AZD1222 vaccination. The receptors originated from an adult in good health.

The chain is built from TRBV6-4 and TRBJ1-1; D call uncertain. The CDR3 is 15 amino acids. From germline, CDR1 is MRHNA and CDR2 SNTAGT. Trimming pared 1 base from V and 3 bases from J, leaving 12 bases between. In nucleotides, the CDR3 is TGTGCCAGCAGTGACTTGGCAGGCCGAGACACTGAAGCTTTCTTT. The encoded protein is CASSDLAGRDTEAFF.

This chain links TRBV5-6 with TRBJ1-4; D perhaps matches TRBD1 (6 bases). The length of the CDR3 is 16 residues. V lost 4 bases, J lost 4 bases, and 17 bases lay in between. Germline V lookup: CDR1 SGHDT, CDR2 YYEEEE. This chain's CDR3 is CASSGLQDRRNEKLFF. The CDR3 coding sequence is TGTGCCAGCAGCGGACTCCAGGACAGACGTAATGAAAAACTGTTTTTT.

This rearrangement joins TRBV5-5 to TRBJ1-6, with 10 bases aligning to TRBD1. The J segment lost 7 bases and the V segment lost 5 bases, leaving 3 bases of the junction unmatched. The CDR3 totals 14 residues. Per the germline V gene, CDR1 is SGHKS and CDR2 is YYEKEE (reference sequence). DNA for the CDR3: TGTGCCAGCAGGCCGGGACAGGGGAATTCACCCCTCCACTTT. Translated: CASRPGQGNSPLHF. Supplemented by reference TRBV5-5 and TRBJ1-6, the full variable domain reads DAGVTQSPTHLIKTRGQQVTLRCSPISGHKSVSWYQQVLGQGPQFIFQYYEKEERGRGNFPDRFSARQFPNYSSELNVNALLLGDSALYLCASRPGQGNSPLHFGNGTRLTVT.

The V call is TRBV7-2, the J call TRBJ1-5; 7 bases are a match to TRBD1. CDR3 length: 14 residues. Trimming cost V 5 bases and J 10 bases; bases outside gene matches: 11. Germline V gene lookup returns CDR1 SGHTA and CDR2 FQGNSA. CDR3 in DNA: TGTGCCAGCAGCAGGACAGGTGGCTTTCTCCCCCAGCATTTT. It codes for CASSRTGGFLPQHF.

CDR3 protein: CASSEVPRWGYTF. DNA of the CDR3: TGTGCCAGCAGTGAGGTTCCCAGGTGGGGCTACACCTTC. The chain uses TRBV6-1 and TRBJ1-2; D gene ambiguous. Trimming stripped 3 bases from V and 8 bases from J, with 13 bases between. Germline V gene lookup returns CDR1 MNHNS and CDR2 SASEGT. The CDR3 totals 13 residues.

The chain links TRBV28 to TRBJ1-2; a possible D gene is TRBD1 (5 bases). The CDR3 contains 12 residues. The V end lost 6 bases, the J end lost 5 bases, and 10 bases lay between the germline ends. Germline V gene data show CDR1 as MDHEN and CDR2 as SYDVKM. CDR3 sequence: CASRGQLYGYTF. CDR3 sequence (DNA): TGTGCCAGCAGGGGGCAGCTTTATGGCTACACCTTC.

In its sample, this clone was seen a few times. The chain employs TRBV14 and TRBJ2-7, with a tentative D call TRBD2 (5 bases). The CDR3 extends over 15 amino acids. Trimming took off 4 bases at V and 3 bases at J, with 16 bases between the two ends. Per germline, CDR1 SGHDN and CDR2 FVKESK. In nucleotides, the CDR3 is TGTGCCAGCAGCCTACGATTGGACGGGATCTACGAGCAGTACTTC. Its translation: CASSLRLDGIYEQYF. The variable domain in full, completed from reference TRBV14 and TRBJ2-7, reads EAGVTQFPSHSVIEKGQTVTLRCDPISGHDNLYWYRRVMGKEIKFLLHFVKESKQDESGMPNNRFLAERTGGTYSTLKVQPAELEDSGVYFCASSLRLDGIYEQYFGPGTRLTVT.

This clone was observed a single time. The sample holds other DNA sequences that translate to the same CDR3. The chain combines TRBV3-1 (or the pseudogene TRBV3-2) with TRBJ1-5; the D is unclear. Germline-derived CDR1 and CDR2 are LGHDT and YNNKEL (reference sequence). V lost 1 base, J lost 7 bases, and 8 bases lay in between. The length of the CDR3 is 13 residues. For the CDR3, the DNA is TGTGCCAGCAGCCAAGGGCTGGACCAGCCCCAGCATTTT. Translation: CASSQGLDQPQHF.

The chain employs TRBV7-9 and TRBJ2-1; 7 bases fit TRBD2. The germline CDR1 and CDR2 sequences are SEHNR and FQNEAQ (reference sequence). With 11 bases clipped from V and 2 bases from J, the junction kept 6 bases outside the gene matches. The CDR3 loop spans 13 amino acids. CDR3: CAFGLVPYNEQFF. In DNA form, the CDR3 reads TGTGCCTTCGGACTAGTACCCTACAATGAGCAGTTCTTC.

Only a few counts were recorded for this clone. This sequence joins TRBV7-8 and TRBJ1-3; D call uncertain. Germline CDR1 reads SGHVS; CDR2 reads FQNEAQ. This CDR3 contains 14 residues. V lost 1 base to trimming and J lost 4 bases, with 8 bases between them. The DNA for the CDR3 is TGTGCCAGCAGCTTAGGGGTCCTCGGAAACACCATATATTTT. Its translation: CASSLGVLGNTIYF.

On this clone: The junction shows a germline mismatch at one end, possibly a read error. The V call is TRBV18, the J call TRBJ2-3; D might be TRBD1 (6 bases). Germline CDR1 is KGHSH and CDR2 is LQKENI. This CDR3 contains 15 residues. The DNA of the CDR3 is TGTGCCAGCTCGCCACTTTCTAGGGGGACAGATACGCAGTATTTT. This codes for CASSPLSRGTDTQYF.

This rearrangement joins TRBV9 to TRBJ2-3; D unresolved. The CDR3 consists of 13 residues. Germline-derived CDR1 and CDR2 are SGDLS and YYNGEE. With 0 bases removed from V and 4 bases from J, the gap between germline ends came to 6 bases. The CDR3 DNA sequence: TGTGCCAGCAGCGTAGAGGCATCAGATACGCAGTATTTT. Its translation is CASSVEASDTQYF.

V gene TRBV24-1 combines with J gene TRBJ1-2; D not resolved. The CDR3 is made up of 13 amino acids. Germline V gives CDR1 KGHDR, CDR2 SFDVKD. The V end was cut by 1 base, the J end by 4 bases, with 6 bases between. The CDR3 bases are TGTGCCACCAGTGATTTCGGAGGCTATGGCTACACCTTC. Its translation is CATSDFGGYGYTF.

CDR3 in DNA: TGTGCCAGCAGTGGGCCGGGACAGAGATATGGCTACACCTTC. Its protein is CASSGPGQRYGYTF. The chain recombines TRBV28 with TRBJ1-2, with 7 bases matching TRBD1. The ends lost 5 bases at V and 5 bases at J; junction bases unmatched: 8. CDR1 MDHEN and CDR2 SYDVKM come from the germline V gene. The CDR3 spans 14 residues.

The rearrangement uses TRBV5-8 and TRBJ2-7; 8 positions agree with TRBD1. The CDR3 extends over 14 amino acids. Looked up from germline, CDR1 is SGHTS and CDR2 is YDEGEE. J was trimmed by 3 bases and V by 4 bases; bases with no gene match: 6. CDR3 sequence (DNA): TGTGCCAGCAGCCACTTCGGACAGGGCTACGAGCAGTACTTC. Its protein product is CASSHFGQGYEQYF.

The chain has TRBV7-9 and TRBJ2-2; D might be TRBD1 (5 bases). V was trimmed by 3 bases and J by 5 bases, leaving 7 bases between them. Germline assignment: CDR1 SEHNR and CDR2 FQNEAQ (reference sequence). The CDR3 is 13 amino acids. CDR3 DNA sequence: TGTGCCAGCAGCTTCCCAGGGACCGGGGAGCTGTTTTTT. Translated, it gives CASSFPGTGELFF.

This sequence joins TRBV3-1 (or the pseudogene TRBV3-2) and TRBJ1-2; the match to TRBD1 covers 7 bases. This CDR3 is 15 amino acids long. The J segment lost 7 bases and the V segment lost 2 bases, leaving 10 bases of the junction unmatched. The V gene's germline CDR1 is LGHDT and CDR2 YNNKEL (reference sequence). The CDR3: CASSQRRQGVGGYTF. CDR3 nucleotide sequence: TGTGCCAGCAGCCAACGACGACAGGGTGTTGGTGGCTACACCTTC.

V and J are TRBV27 and TRBJ2-5; D ambiguous. V was trimmed by 5 bases and J by 9 bases, leaving 13 bases between them. Germline assignment: CDR1 MNHEY and CDR2 SMNVEV (reference sequence). This CDR3 has 12 amino acids. The DNA for the CDR3 is TGTGCCAGCAGTCCAAACCGCCAGTCCCAGTACTTC. It codes for CASSPNRQSQYF.

This chain joins TRBV11-2 and TRBJ1-1; no clear D gene. The CDR3 length is 13 residues. V lost 5 bases, J lost 3 bases, and 10 bases lay in between. Per the germline V gene, CDR1 is SGHAT and CDR2 is FQNNGV. The CDR3, as DNA: TGTGCCAGCAGCACCGGGCTGGACACTGAAGCTTTCTTT. Translated, it gives CASSTGLDTEAFF. Full variable domain (missing parts from reference TRBV11-2 and TRBJ1-1): EAGVAQSPRYKIIEKRQSVAFWCNPISGHATLYWYQQILGQGPKLLIQFQNNGVVDDSQLPKDRFSAERLKGVDSTLKIQPAKLEDSAVYLCASSTGLDTEAFFGQGTRLTVV.

Note on this clone: Other DNA variants within this sample encode the same CDR3. V usage is TRBV5-1 and J usage is TRBJ2-5; tentatively, D is TRBD1 (6 bases). The CDR3 has 14 amino acids. With 0 bases removed from V and 4 bases from J, the gap between germline ends came to 10 bases. The germline V gene has CDR1 SGHRS and CDR2 YFSETQ. The DNA of the CDR3 is TGCGCCAGCAGCTTGGTCCAAGGGGGAGAGACCCAGTACTTC. This codes for CASSLVQGGETQYF.

The rearrangement joins TRBV14 to TRBJ1-2, with TRBD1 identical over 11 bases. V shed 5 bases and J 8 bases; nucleotides not matched to a gene: 4. The CDR3 spans 13 residues. Looked up from germline, CDR1 is SGHDN and CDR2 is FVKESK. DNA of the CDR3: TGTGCCAGCAGCGGACAGGGGGCGAGAGGCTACACCTTC. Translated, it gives CASSGQGARGYTF.

The V gene is TRBV7-2, the J gene TRBJ2-7; 12 bases fit TRBD2. Germline CDR1 reads SGHTA; CDR2 reads FQGNSA. The ends lost 3 bases at V and 7 bases at J; junction bases unmatched: 7. This CDR3 region has 15 residues. The DNA for the CDR3 is TGTGCCAGCAGCTTCTCTAGCGGGGGGGGTAATGAGCAGTACTTC. Its protein product is CASSFSSGGGNEQYF.

The gene calls are TRBV24-1 and TRBJ1-2; the match to TRBD1 covers 7 bases. With 7 bases clipped from V and 0 bases from J, the junction kept 10 bases outside the gene matches. The CDR3 is 16 residues long. Germline V gene lookup returns CDR1 KGHDR and CDR2 SFDVKD. CDR3 nucleotides: TGTGCCACCAGACTGACAGGGTGTGGGTCTAACTATGGCTACACCTTC. Translated, it gives CATRLTGCGSNYGYTF.

V and J are TRBV5-1 and TRBJ1-1; D uncertain. The germline V gene has CDR1 SGHRS and CDR2 YFSETQ. V was cut by 4 bases and J by 4 bases, with 14 bases left in between. The CDR3 spans 14 residues. The CDR3 bases are TGCGCCAGCAGCCTGGCGGGTTTGGCCACTGAAGCTTTCTTT. It translates to CASSLAGLATEAFF.